This T cell receptor (beta chain) derives from a study of blood T cell repertoires in COVID-19. Produced via immunoSEQ multiplex PCR; TCRdb's table is partial and in-frame only. The sample consists of 24,000 or so clones, around 84% of them appearing once. V was shortened by 4 bases and J by 6 bases, with 13 bases between the two germline ends. Germline CDR1 is LGHDT and CDR2 is YNNKEL (reference sequence). The CDR3 contains 13 residues. The chain uses TRBV3-1 (or the pseudogene TRBV3-2) and TRBJ2-7, with D perhaps TRBD1 (5 bases). The receptor comes from a woman older than 75 with acute or convalescent COVID-19. Input material: peripheral blood. CDR3 sequence reads: CASSPQVRAEQYF. The CDR3 nucleotides are TGTGCCAGCAGCCCGCAAGTCAGGGCCGAGCAGTACTTC.